What follows are 10 T cell receptor beta chains derived from one specimen sequenced in a study of tumor T cells in aggressive B-cell lymphoma. Clones were sequenced by immunoSEQ multiplex PCR, and TCRdb holds only the in-frame ones, with some missing. The top ten clones hold 7.4% of a sample with fewer than 7,000 clones, 70% to 80% of them seen once. The specimen sequenced was tumor tissue. The receptor set was obtained from an adult with diffuse large B cell lymphoma.

The rearrangement links TRBV29-1 to TRBJ1-1; TRBD1 is a possible D gene (5 bases). Germline loops: CDR1 SQVTM, CDR2 ANQGSEA. The CDR3 is made up of 11 amino acids. Deletions cut 3 bases from V and 3 bases from J, with 5 bases between. CDR3 loop: CSVDRDTEAFF. The CDR3 nucleotides read TGCAGCGTTGACAGGGACACTGAAGCTTTCTTT.

A single count supports this clone. The V and J genes are TRBV13 and TRBJ2-7; 8 positions agree with TRBD1. The V segment lost 0 bases and the J segment 10 bases; nucleotides outside the gene matches: 5. The CDR3 covers 13 residues. Germline values: CDR1 PRHDT, CDR2 FYEKMQ (reference sequence). Written as DNA, the CDR3 is TGTGCCAGCAGCTTAGGCAGGGGACAGGATCAGTACTTC. Protein sequence: CASSLGRGQDQYF.

V usage is TRBV28 and J usage is TRBJ2-3; perhaps TRBD2 as D (5 bases). Germline V CDR1 and CDR2: MDHEN, SYDVKM. V was shortened by 3 bases and J by 0 bases, with 13 bases between the two germline ends. This CDR3 has 16 amino acids. The CDR3 region is CASSFRYRGSTDTQYF. DNA for the CDR3: TGTGCCAGCAGTTTCAGATACCGGGGAAGCACAGATACGCAGTATTTT.

This sequence joins TRBV29-1 and TRBJ1-3, with D perhaps matching TRBD1 (6 bases). The CDR3 covers 14 residues. Germline CDR1 reads SQVTM; CDR2 reads ANQGSEA. V was clipped by 6 bases and J by 2 bases, with 14 bases between them. CDR3 sequence: CSVAPQGTGNTIYF. CDR3 DNA sequence: TGCAGCGTAGCCCCACAGGGTACTGGAAACACCATATATTTT.

This clone was found a few times. The CDR3, as DNA: TGTGCCAGCAGGGCCCGACTAGCGGGGCGCAATGAGCAGTTCTTC. This translates into CASRARLAGRNEQFF. V usage is TRBV5-8 and J usage is TRBJ2-1, with 11 bases lining up with TRBD2. The CDR3 length is 15 residues. J was trimmed by 6 bases and V by 5 bases; bases with no gene match: 7. Germline V CDR1 and CDR2: SGHTS, YDEGEE.

This rearrangement joins TRBV5-1 to TRBJ2-1; 8 positions agree with TRBD2. Germline CDR1 is SGHRS and CDR2 is YFSETQ. The CDR3 contains 16 residues. V gave up 1 base and J gave up 0 bases; unmatched junction bases: 3. Written as DNA, the CDR3 is TGCGCCAGCAGCTTGAAAAGCGGGAGCTCCTACAATGAGCAGTTCTTC. Protein sequence: CASSLKSGSSYNEQFF.

The chain links TRBV4-3 to TRBJ2-5; 7 bases are shared with TRBD1. CDR1 is LGHNA, CDR2 YSLEER, per germline. V shed 3 bases and J 5 bases; nucleotides not matched to a gene: 9. The CDR3 sequence is 15 residues long. The CDR3 DNA sequence: TGCGCCAGCAGCCACGCACAGGGGAATTCGGAGACCCAGTACTTC. Translation: CASSHAQGNSETQYF.

The V gene is TRBV7-9, the J gene TRBJ2-5, with D tentatively TRBD2 (7 bases). The J call could be wrong; TRBJ2-7 is a better fit for the DNA end. CDR3 length: 15 residues. CDR1 is SEHNR, CDR2 FQNEAQ, per germline (reference sequence). CDR3: CASSRPGGLTYEQYF. CDR3 nucleotides: TGTGCCAGCAGCCGGCCGGGGGGCTTAACTTACGAGCAGTACTTC.

The chain links TRBV29-1 to TRBJ1-1; TRBD1 aligns across 10 bases. The CDR3 has 13 amino acids. Germline values: CDR1 SQVTM, CDR2 ANQGSEA. The ends lost 5 bases at V and 5 bases at J; junction bases unmatched: 5. The CDR3: CSVQTGGATEAFF. CDR3 bases: TGCAGCGTTCAGACAGGGGGCGCGACTGAAGCTTTCTTT.

This clone was counted a few times. Other DNA sequences in the same sample also yield this CDR3. The rearrangement links TRBV27 to TRBJ2-7; TRBD1 is a possible D gene (6 bases). The germline CDR1 and CDR2 sequences are MNHEY and SMNVEV (reference sequence). The CDR3 extends over 13 amino acids. V shed 3 bases and J shed 2 bases, with 8 bases lying between them. The CDR3 nucleotides read TGTGCCAGCAGTTTTAACAGGGCCTACGAGCAGTACTTC. This encodes CASSFNRAYEQYF.